Here is one T cell receptor beta chain with its context. The target antigen is unknown. This record belongs to a study of beta chain features in type 1 diabetes. The study, taken as a whole, reports: Researchers report that Type 1 diabetes patients had moderately but significantly shorter TCRB CDR3s across all four CD4+ subsets.

The germline V and J ends were trimmed by 7 bases and 4 bases, with 13 bases remaining between them. This CDR3 contains 13 residues. Germline lookup yields CDR1 LNHDA and CDR2 SQIVND (reference sequence). One heparinised draw, averaging roughly 100 mL, was taken per donor. The authors reverse transcribed all of the isolated RNA, so sequencing captured expressed TCRB transcripts. The repertoire was sequenced with immunoSEQ multiplex PCR; TCRdb's copy has only in-frame clones and lacks some. The sample holds 400,000 to 450,000 clones; around 14% are singletons and the top ten take about 0.034%. The TCR sequence derives from a man aged 25-45 years in good health. The genes are TRBV19 and TRBJ1-1; D might be TRBD1 (6 bases). Source material: naive CD4+ T cells from blood. CDR3 nucleotide sequence: TGTGCCAGTATCCTAATAGGGGGCACTGAAGCTTTCTTT. Protein sequence: CASILIGGTEAFF.